The 20 T cell receptor beta chains presented below share a single source sample, sequenced in a study of cytomegalovirus exposure and HLA in healthy donors. Assay used: immunoSEQ multiplex PCR; TCRdb lists only in-frame clones, some missing. The sample has 120,000 or so clones; roughly 90% are singletons. Sequenced: PBMCs. The receptor set was obtained from a woman in her twenties or thirties in good health and CMV-seropositive.

This rearrangement joins TRBV28 to TRBJ2-7; no definite D call. Trimming cost V 4 bases and J 0 bases, with 13 bases left between them. Germline V gene sequence: CDR1 MDHEN, CDR2 SYDVKM. CDR3 length: 15 residues. CDR3 protein: CASSSVTLASYEQYF. CDR3 coding DNA: TGTGCCAGCAGTTCCGTGACTTTAGCCTCCTACGAGCAGTACTTC.

The rearrangement joins TRBV6-5 to TRBJ1-1, with 11 nucleotides matching TRBD1. Germline V gives CDR1 MNHEY, CDR2 SVGAGI. The CDR3 covers 15 residues. With V trimmed by 2 bases and J by 3 bases, 2 bases remained unmatched. The CDR3 coding sequence is TGTGCCAGCAGTTACCCGGGACAGGGGGACACTGAAGCTTTCTTT. Protein sequence: CASSYPGQGDTEAFF.

In its sample, this clone was seen once. This chain connects TRBV6-1 to TRBJ2-1, with D unclear. Germline lookup yields CDR1 MNHNS and CDR2 SASEGT. This CDR3 has 8 amino acids. Trimming took 3 bases from V and 14 from J, leaving 2 bases between them. The CDR3: CASSDEFF. DNA for the CDR3: TGTGCCAGCAGTGACGAGTTCTTC.

J is TRBJ2-1 and V is TRBV6-6; no definite D call. There are 14 residues in the CDR3. V was clipped by 2 bases and J by 4 bases, with 9 bases between them. Germline loops: CDR1 MNHNY, CDR2 SVGAGI (reference sequence). CDR3 region: CASSYVPEYNEQFF. The CDR3 nucleotides are TGTGCCAGCAGTTACGTTCCGGAGTACAATGAGCAGTTCTTC.

This sequence joins TRBV7-2 and TRBJ2-3; weak D call: TRBD1 (6 bases). CDR3 length: 14 amino acids. Germline CDR1 SGHTA, CDR2 FQGNSA. The ends were cut back, 1 base at V and 7 bases at J, with 12 bases in the middle. The CDR3 DNA is TGTGCCAGCAGCTTAGAGGCAGGGGCTTATACGCAGTATTTT. Protein: CASSLEAGAYTQYF.

The J gene is TRBJ1-2, the V gene TRBV6-5, with 7 positions matching TRBD1. This CDR3 spans 14 amino acids. Germline V CDR1 and CDR2: MNHEY, SVGAGI. Trimming at V came to 6 bases and at J to 1 base, leaving 5 bases not matched to a gene. The CDR3 here is CASRPGQFNYGYTF. Here the CDR3 DNA reads TGTGCCAGCAGACCGGGACAGTTTAACTATGGCTACACCTTC.

The genes are TRBV6-5 and TRBJ2-5, with 9 bases identical to TRBD1. Germline loops: CDR1 MNHEY, CDR2 SVGAGI. V shed 4 bases, J shed 1 base, and the junction held 4 bases outside the gene matches. CDR3 length: 15 residues. The CDR3 reads CASSFTGGLQETQYF. The CDR3 DNA follows: TGTGCCAGCAGTTTCACAGGGGGCCTCCAAGAGACCCAGTACTTC.

Concerning this clone itself: The identical CDR3 is also encoded by other nucleotide sequences in the sample. V usage is TRBV2 and J usage is TRBJ2-7; TRBD1 matches at 9 bases. This CDR3 has 13 residues. CDR1 SNHLY and CDR2 FYNNEI come from the germline V gene. V shed 6 bases and J 4 bases; nucleotides not matched to a gene: 4. CDR3 coding DNA: TGTGCCAGCAGAGGGACAGGGAGTTACGAGCAGTACTTC. Its protein product is CASRGTGSYEQYF.

The V gene is TRBV30, the J gene TRBJ1-2; TRBD1 is a possible D gene (6 bases). CDR3 length equals 13 residues. Germline CDR1 GTSNPN, CDR2 SVGIG (reference sequence). Between the trimmed V and J ends, which lost 0 bases and 8 bases, there was a span of 13 bases. The CDR3 region is CAWSVGGREGYTF. CDR3 bases: TGTGCCTGGAGTGTAGGGGGAAGGGAAGGCTACACCTTC.

The chain recombines TRBV27 with TRBJ2-2; 14 bases are a match to TRBD2. J lost 6 bases, V lost 5 bases, and 5 bases had no gene match. CDR3 length: 16 amino acids. Looked up from germline, CDR1 is MNHEY and CDR2 is SMNVEV (reference sequence). The CDR3 here is CASSIRLAGGSGELFF. The CDR3 DNA follows: TGTGCCAGCAGTATCAGACTAGCGGGGGGGTCCGGGGAGCTGTTTTTT.

Note on this clone: At one of its ends the junction is not consistent with the germline gene, which may arise from a read error. CDR3 nucleotides: TGCGCCAGCAGTCAAAATCACAGGGCAACCTCCCACGAGCAGTACTTC. This encodes CASSQNHRATSHEQYF. The chain recombines TRBV23-1 with TRBJ2-7; TRBD1 is a possible D gene (6 bases). TRBV23-1 is sorted into the ORF group, with uncertain function. The length of the CDR3 is 16 residues.

The chain links TRBV6-6 to TRBJ1-6; 10 nucleotides line up with TRBD1. This CDR3 comprises 15 residues. V lost 2 bases to trimming and J lost 10 bases; unmatched junction nucleotides: 5. The germline V gene encodes CDR1 MNHNY and CDR2 SVGAGI (reference sequence). The CDR3 loop reads CASSYRDRGRSPLHF. The CDR3 DNA reads TGTGCCAGCAGTTACCGGGACAGGGGTAGATCACCCCTCCACTTT.

The chain couples TRBV30 to TRBJ2-2, with 7 bases that match TRBD1. Germline values: CDR1 GTSNPN, CDR2 SVGIG (reference sequence). The CDR3 contains 14 residues. Germline trimming cut 1 base from V and 4 bases from J; bases unmatched to any gene: 3. CDR3 loop: CAWSGYRGTGELFF. The CDR3 bases are TGTGCCTGGAGTGGATACAGGGGCACCGGGGAGCTGTTTTTT.

The chain links TRBV21-1 to TRBJ2-7; the listed D gene, TRBD2, was not tested against the DNA. TRBV21-1 represents a pseudogene. The CDR3 runs to 14 residues. The CDR3 sequence: CASKWTSGTDEQYF. CDR3 coding DNA: TGTGCCAGCAAATGGACTAGCGGGACGGACGAGCAGTACTTC.

The chain has TRBV19 and TRBJ1-2; 12 nucleotides agree with TRBD1. Trimming cost V 5 bases and J 6 bases; bases outside gene matches: 4. Germline CDR1 and CDR2: LNHDA and SQIVND (reference sequence). This CDR3 has 14 residues. This CDR3 is CASSEGQGANGYTF. CDR3 nucleotides: TGTGCCAGTAGTGAGGGACAGGGGGCGAATGGCTACACCTTC.

The chain is built from TRBV28 and TRBJ2-5; 12 nucleotides align to TRBD2. CDR1 is MDHEN and CDR2 is SYDVKM in the germline V gene. The CDR3 extends over 15 amino acids. V lost 3 bases to trimming and J lost 4 bases; unmatched junction nucleotides: 3. In DNA, the CDR3 is TGTGCCAGCAGTTTGACTAGCGGGAGCTCAGAGACCCAGTACTTC. This codes for CASSLTSGSSETQYF.

CDR3 DNA sequence: TGTGCCAGCAGCTTAGGCCTAGCGTTTAGCATAACAGATACGCAGTATTTT. This encodes CASSLGLAFSITDTQYF. J is TRBJ2-3 and V is TRBV13; TRBD2 might be the D (6 bases). V was pared by 0 bases and J by 3 bases, with 16 bases between. The CDR3 consists of 17 residues. The germline CDR1 and CDR2 sequences are PRHDT and FYEKMQ (reference sequence).

The chain combines TRBV7-6 with TRBJ2-5; possible D gene TRBD2, 6 bases. V was clipped by 2 bases and J by 2 bases, with 21 bases between them. CDR3 length equals 18 residues. Germline V gene lookup returns CDR1 SGHVS and CDR2 FNYEAQ. The DNA for the CDR3 is TGTGCCAGCAGCTTAAGCTGGAGCTGGAGTAGCGGTCAAGAGACCCAGTACTTC. Translated, it gives CASSLSWSWSSGQETQYF. Drawing the rest from reference TRBV7-6 and TRBJ2-5, the complete variable domain is GAGVSQSPRYKVTKRGQDVALRCDPISGHVSLYWYRQALGQGPEFLTYFNYEAQQDKSGLPNDRFSAERPEGSISTLTIQRTEQRDSAMYRCASSLSWSWSSGQETQYFGPGTRLLVL.

CDR3 coding DNA: TGTGCCAGCAGCACAACCGGGACAGGGAGGAGTAAAGGGAAAAACACCATATATTTT. Its protein is CASSTTGTGRSKGKNTIYF. The chain employs TRBV7-9 and TRBJ1-3; TRBD1 agrees at 9 bases. The CDR3 loop spans 19 amino acids. Germline lookup yields CDR1 SEHNR and CDR2 FQNEAQ (reference sequence). The V gene end was trimmed by 5 bases and the J gene end by 6 bases; junction bases not matched to a gene: 20.

This clone was counted once. This rearrangement joins TRBV2 to TRBJ2-1; 8 nucleotides agree with TRBD2. V trimming: 7 bases; J trimming: 8 bases; junction bases outside the gene matches: 19. The CDR3 contains 17 residues. The germline CDR1 and CDR2 sequences are SNHLY and FYNNEI. CDR3 DNA: TGTGCCAGCACGGACCAACAATTAGCGGGAAAGCGGGATGAGCAGTTCTTC. This gives the protein CASTDQQLAGKRDEQFF.